These 32 T cell receptor beta chains came from one sample sequenced in a study of graft-versus-host responses after intestinal transplantation (dated by TCRdb to the early 2020s). Library preparation used the immunoSEQ multiplex PCR assay. Imported from immuneACCESS, the table was reduced by TCRdb to in-frame sequences with V and J called. These copies leave out some clones; in studies compared against another copy, an unresolved V gene accounts for under half, and the cause of the remainder is not known. The sample table contains 43,000 or so clones; only one count was recorded for about 93% of them. Under 7.5% of the sample goes to the ten largest clones. Sequencing was performed on PBMCs, taken about 790 days after a first intestinal transplant, on the day of a second. The receptor set was obtained from a human patient who received an intestinal transplant, so some T cells may come from the graft donor.

This clone turned up a few times. The chain is built from TRBV19 and TRBJ2-7; 7 bases fit TRBD1. Germline-derived CDR1 and CDR2 are LNHDA and SQIVND (reference sequence). Germline trimming cut 3 bases from V and 6 bases from J; bases unmatched to any gene: 5. The CDR3 is 13 amino acids. The CDR3 DNA follows: TGTGCCAGTAGTATGAATTCAGGGGGCGAGCAGTACTTC. It translates to CASSMNSGGEQYF.

The chain carries TRBV14 and TRBJ1-1; D is ambiguous. Germline V gene sequence: CDR1 SGHDN, CDR2 FVKESK. The CDR3 has 14 amino acids. V was clipped by 5 bases and J by 1 base, with 11 bases between them. CDR3: CASSTRTGNTEAFF. CDR3 DNA sequence: TGTGCCAGCAGCACGAGGACGGGGAACACTGAAGCTTTCTTT.

The CDR3 DNA follows: TGTGCCAGCAGTTTACCTCTAGCGAAACGCTCCTACGAGCAGTACTTC. It is translated as CASSLPLAKRSYEQYF. The genes are TRBV28 and TRBJ2-5; maybe TRBD2 (6 bases). The J call could be wrong; TRBJ2-7 is a better fit for the DNA end. Per germline, CDR1 MDHEN and CDR2 SYDVKM. The CDR3 loop spans 16 amino acids.

The chain has TRBV7-9 and TRBJ1-1; TRBD1 agrees at 7 bases. Per germline, CDR1 SEHNR and CDR2 FQNEAQ (reference sequence). V trimming: 4 bases; J trimming: 1 base; junction bases outside the gene matches: 6. The CDR3 is made up of 15 amino acids. This CDR3 is CASSSPQGRNTEAFF. CDR3 sequence (DNA): TGTGCCAGCAGCTCCCCACAGGGGCGGAACACTGAAGCTTTCTTT.

The rearrangement links TRBV6-5 to TRBJ1-1; no reliable D call. The CDR3 has 15 amino acids. Germline V gene sequence: CDR1 MNHEY, CDR2 SVGAGI. The V gene lost 2 bases and the J gene lost 3 bases, with 13 bases spanning the gap. The chain's CDR3 is CASSYGQPRDTEAFF. The DNA of the CDR3 is TGTGCCAGCAGTTACGGGCAGCCAAGGGACACTGAAGCTTTCTTT.

The rearrangement links TRBV5-4 to TRBJ1-1; TRBD1 matches at 8 bases. The V gene's germline CDR1 is SGHNT and CDR2 YYREEE (reference sequence). The ends lost 0 bases at V and 3 bases at J; junction bases unmatched: 4. The CDR3 is 15 amino acids. CDR3 DNA: TGTGCCAGCAGCTTGGCAGGGGGCTTGGACACTGAAGCTTTCTTT. Translation gives CASSLAGGLDTEAFF. The whole variable domain, remainder taken from reference TRBV5-4 and TRBJ1-1, is ETGVTQSPTHLIKTRGQQVTLRCSSQSGHNTVSWYQQALGQGPQFIFQYYREEENGRGNFPPRFSGLQFPNYSSELNVNALELDDSALYLCASSLAGGLDTEAFFGQGTRLTVV.

The V call is TRBV10-3, the J call TRBJ2-7, with 14 bases identical to TRBD2. The J segment lost 5 bases and the V segment lost 5 bases, leaving 8 bases of the junction unmatched. Germline CDR1 reads ENHRY; CDR2 reads SYGVKD. The length of the CDR3 is 16 residues. CDR3 bases: TGTGCCATCAGTCAGACTAGCGGGAGGGCCGTCAACGAGCAGTACTTC. Its translation: CAISQTSGRAVNEQYF.

The rearrangement uses TRBV28 and TRBJ2-7; a weak D match, TRBD1 (6 bases). V lost 6 bases and J lost 2, with 14 bases in between. This CDR3 comprises 14 residues. The germline V gene has CDR1 MDHEN and CDR2 SYDVKM. CDR3 protein: CASRPGQSAYEQYF. The CDR3 DNA is TGTGCCAGCAGGCCTGGACAGTCCGCCTACGAGCAGTACTTC. The full variable domain, in which reference TRBV28 and TRBJ2-7 provide the parts outside the CDR3, is DVKVTQSSRYLVKRTGEKVFLECVQDMDHENMFWYRQDPGLGLRLIYFSYDVKMKEKGDIPEGYSVSREKKERFSLILESASTNQTSMYLCASRPGQSAYEQYFGPGTRLTVT.

The rearrangement uses TRBV13 and TRBJ2-5; unclear D gene. V was clipped by 5 bases and J by 5 bases, with 12 bases between them. The CDR3 is made up of 13 amino acids. Germline V gene lookup returns CDR1 PRHDT and CDR2 FYEKMQ (reference sequence). In DNA, the CDR3 is TGTGCCAGCAGCCCCCGTGTCCGGGAGACCCAGTACTTC. Protein: CASSPRVRETQYF.

This chain links TRBV19 with TRBJ1-1, with 10 bases matching TRBD1. V trimming: 1 base; J trimming: 3 bases; junction bases outside the gene matches: 2. There are 15 residues in the CDR3. Germline loops: CDR1 LNHDA, CDR2 SQIVND (reference sequence). The CDR3 spells CASSIVGTGDTEAFF. CDR3 sequence (DNA): TGTGCCAGTAGTATAGTGGGGACAGGGGACACTGAAGCTTTCTTT.

The rearrangement uses TRBV28 and TRBJ1-2, with TRBD1 as a possible D gene (5 bases). V dropped 8 bases and J dropped 2 bases, with 9 bases sitting between them. This CDR3 has 12 amino acids. Germline-derived CDR1 and CDR2 are MDHEN and SYDVKM. DNA for the CDR3: TGTGCCAGCGAAGGGGAGAACTATGGCTACACCTTC. It yields the protein CASEGENYGYTF.

The rearrangement uses TRBV5-1 and TRBJ2-7; D unclear. CDR3 length: 17 residues. Looked up from germline, CDR1 is SGHRS and CDR2 is YFSETQ. Trimming took 2 bases from V and 0 from J, leaving 18 bases between them. The CDR3 DNA reads as TGCGCCAGCAGCTTAACTACCAGAAACCCGGTCTCCTACGAGCAGTACTTC. Amino acid sequence: CASSLTTRNPVSYEQYF.

The V gene is TRBV12-5, the J gene TRBJ2-7, with D maybe TRBD2 (6 bases). V was pared by 6 bases and J by 4 bases, with 25 bases between. Germline CDR1 LGHNT, CDR2 FRNRAP. This CDR3 region has 17 residues. The DNA of the CDR3 is TGTGCTAGTGGCCTTCCGACGGAACGGGGGTTTGTATACGAGCAGTACTTC. Protein sequence: CASGLPTERGFVYEQYF. Full variable domain (rest looked up from reference TRBV12-5 and TRBJ2-7): DARVTQTPRHKVTEMGQEVTMRCQPILGHNTVFWYRQTMMQGLELLAYFRNRAPLDDSGMPKDRFSAEMPDATLATLKIQPSEPRDSAVYFCASGLPTERGFVYEQYFGPGTRLTVT.

This clone was observed a few times. The sample has other DNA sequences that encode this CDR3 too. The chain uses TRBV5-1 and TRBJ1-2; D gene unclear. The CDR3 runs 14 residues. The germline gives CDR1 SGHRS, CDR2 YFSETQ. Trimming left V 2 bases short and J 0 bases short, with 8 bases between. CDR3 in amino acids: CASSFGGTNYGYTF. The DNA of the CDR3 is TGCGCCAGCAGCTTTGGTGGGACTAACTATGGCTACACCTTC.

The rearrangement joins TRBV30 to TRBJ1-1, with 7 bases that match TRBD1. From germline, CDR1 is GTSNPN and CDR2 SVGIG (reference sequence). This CDR3 is built from 12 residues. After removal of 4 bases from V and 6 bases from J, the junction contained 5 bases not matched to a gene. The CDR3 DNA is TGTGCCTGGAACAGGGGTTGGGCTGAAGCTTTCTTT. It codes for CAWNRGWAEAFF. The complete variable domain, with remaining parts taken from reference TRBV30 and TRBJ1-1, reads SQTIHQWPATLVQPVGSPLSLECTVEGTSNPNLYWYRQAAGRGLQLLFYSVGIGQISSEVPQNLSASRPQDRQFILSSKKLLLSDSGFYLCAWNRGWAEAFFGQGTRLTVV.

The chain has TRBV18 and TRBJ2-7; 11 bases line up with TRBD2. The CDR3 has 16 amino acids. Unmatched junction bases numbered 2, after V lost 0 bases and J lost 1 base. Per germline, CDR1 KGHSH and CDR2 LQKENI. The CDR3 DNA is TGTGCCAGCTCACCACCGGGACTAGCGGTTTCCTACGAGCAGTACTTC. This encodes CASSPPGLAVSYEQYF.

Turning to this clone: Other DNA sequences in the same sample also yield this CDR3. V usage is TRBV10-3 and J usage is TRBJ2-5; D is undetermined. V lost 2 bases, J lost 4 bases, and 11 bases lay in between. CDR3 length: 14 residues. The germline CDR1 and CDR2 sequences are ENHRY and SYGVKD. CDR3 amino acids: CAISEERRRETQYF. In DNA, the CDR3 is TGTGCCATCAGTGAGGAACGCCGGAGAGAGACCCAGTACTTC.

V is TRBV5-1 and J is TRBJ2-7, with 7 bases lining up with TRBD1. The CDR3 is made up of 13 amino acids. The junction had 10 bases not matched to a gene; V was cut back by 6 bases and J by 7 bases. Germline V lookup: CDR1 SGHRS, CDR2 YFSETQ. CDR3 DNA sequence: TGCGCCAGCAAAAGGGACAGTCTTGAAGAGCAGTACTTC. It encodes CASKRDSLEEQYF.

The DNA for the CDR3 is TGTGCCAGCAGTTACTCGGAGCAGGGCGGTGGCTATGGCTACACCTTC. This encodes CASSYSEQGGGYGYTF. J is TRBJ1-2 and V is TRBV6-5, with a tentative D call TRBD1 (5 bases). Germline V CDR1 and CDR2: MNHEY, SVGAGI. Trimming took off 0 bases at V and 4 bases at J, with 15 bases between the two ends. The CDR3 contains 16 residues.

The chain recombines TRBV28 with TRBJ2-1; 7 bases align to TRBD2. This CDR3 is 18 amino acids long. The germline V gene has CDR1 MDHEN and CDR2 SYDVKM. With V trimmed by 2 bases and J by 0 bases, 10 bases remained unmatched. CDR3 residues: CASSLPPREGPSYNEQFF. For the CDR3, the DNA is TGTGCCAGCAGTTTACCCCCAAGGGAGGGACCCTCCTACAATGAGCAGTTCTTC. The variable domain in full, with the rest retrieved from reference TRBV28 and TRBJ2-1, is DVKVTQSSRYLVKRTGEKVFLECVQDMDHENMFWYRQDPGLGLRLIYFSYDVKMKEKGDIPEGYSVSREKKERFSLILESASTNQTSMYLCASSLPPREGPSYNEQFFGPGTRLTVL.

The rearrangement links TRBV6-5 to TRBJ1-2, with TRBD1 matching over 9 bases. CDR3 length equals 14 residues. V lost 2 bases, J lost 6 bases, and 4 bases stayed unmatched. The germline V gene encodes CDR1 MNHEY and CDR2 SVGAGI. The CDR3 region has the DNA TGTGCCAGCAGTTACAGCACAGGGGGCGATGGCTACACCTTC. The encoded protein is CASSYSTGGDGYTF.

This chain connects TRBV27 to TRBJ2-1; 9 bases line up with TRBD2. The CDR3 has 15 residues. V trimming: 5 bases; J trimming: 7 bases; junction bases outside the gene matches: 9. CDR1 MNHEY and CDR2 SMNVEV come from the germline V gene (reference sequence). The CDR3 region is CASSRGGALKNEQFF. The DNA for the CDR3 is TGTGCCAGCAGTCGCGGGGGGGCGCTTAAGAATGAGCAGTTCTTC.

J is TRBJ2-5 and V is TRBV9, with TRBD1 identical over 10 bases. Trimming cost V 7 bases and J 2 bases; bases outside gene matches: 5. Per the germline V gene, CDR1 is SGDLS and CDR2 is YYNGEE. The CDR3 is 14 amino acids. The CDR3 DNA reads as TGTGCCAGCTCCCGGACAGGGGGGCAAGAGACCCAGTACTTC. Translation: CASSRTGGQETQYF.

The chain combines TRBV28 with TRBJ1-5, with a weak D call TRBD1 (5 bases). Germline V lookup: CDR1 MDHEN, CDR2 SYDVKM. V lost 3 bases and J 4 bases, leaving 7 bases between the germline ends. This CDR3 contains 13 residues. The chain's CDR3 is CASSFGGNQPQHF. Written as DNA, the CDR3 is TGTGCCAGCAGTTTCGGGGGGAATCAGCCCCAGCATTTT.

The chain couples TRBV19 to TRBJ2-3; D is perhaps TRBD1 or TRBD2 (6 bases each). Per germline, CDR1 LNHDA and CDR2 SQIVND (reference sequence). The CDR3 loop spans 16 amino acids. The V gene lost 7 bases and the J gene lost 2 bases, with 19 bases spanning the gap. CDR3 protein: CASTGGPGAFTDTQYF. The CDR3 DNA follows: TGTGCCAGTACTGGGGGGCCCGGGGCCTTCACAGATACGCAGTATTTT. Complete variable domain (other parts from reference TRBV19 and TRBJ2-3): DGGITQSPKYLFRKEGQNVTLSCEQNLNHDAMYWYRQDPGQGLRLIYYSQIVNDFQKGDIAEGYSVSREKKESFPLTVTSAQKNPTAFYLCASTGGPGAFTDTQYFGPGTRLTVL.

This clone appeared a single time. V is TRBV6-5 and J is TRBJ2-3; 12 bases align to TRBD2. CDR3 length: 13 amino acids. Per germline, CDR1 MNHEY and CDR2 SVGAGI. V lost 6 bases to trimming and J lost 5 bases; unmatched junction nucleotides: 0. The DNA of the CDR3 is TGTGCCAGCAGACTAGCGGGAGGAGATACGCAGTATTTT. The encoded protein is CASRLAGGDTQYF.

The V gene is TRBV6-6, the J gene TRBJ2-1; TRBD2 agrees at 12 bases. Per the germline V gene, CDR1 is MNHNY and CDR2 is SVGAGI (reference sequence). After removal of 5 bases from V and 7 bases from J, the junction contained 3 bases not matched to a gene. The CDR3 runs to 14 residues. The CDR3 region is CASSPTSGRNEQFF. The CDR3 region has the DNA TGTGCCAGCAGTCCGACTAGCGGGAGAAATGAGCAGTTCTTC.

The chain uses TRBV2 and TRBJ2-3; D is undetermined. Germline CDR1 reads SNHLY; CDR2 reads FYNNEI. This CDR3 has 12 amino acids. V lost 9 bases and J 1 base, leaving 8 bases between the germline ends. The CDR3 loop is CASSIRTDTQYF. CDR3 in DNA: TGTGCCAGTTCCATCCGCACAGATACGCAGTATTTT. Full variable domain (remainder filled in from reference TRBV2 and TRBJ2-3): EPEVTQTPSHQVTQMGQEVILRCVPISNHLYFYWYRQILGQKVEFLVSFYNNEISEKSEIFDDQFSVERPDGSNFTLKIRSTKLEDSAMYFCASSIRTDTQYFGPGTRLTVL.

Only one count was recorded for this clone. The chain has TRBV2 and TRBJ1-4, with 7 bases that match TRBD1. The germline gives CDR1 SNHLY, CDR2 FYNNEI. Germline trimming cut 3 bases from V and 6 bases from J; bases unmatched to any gene: 7. The CDR3 has 15 residues. The CDR3 protein is CASSDSGQPDEKLFF. The CDR3 bases are TGTGCCAGCAGTGATTCGGGACAGCCTGATGAAAAACTGTTTTTT.

CDR3 protein: CASSLGQTYNEQFF. The CDR3 DNA sequence: TGTGCCAGCAGCTTAGGGCAGACCTACAATGAGCAGTTCTTC. The chain couples TRBV7-3 to TRBJ2-1, with D unclear. In germline, CDR1 is SGHTA, CDR2 FQGTGA. V was clipped by 2 bases and J by 2 bases, with 7 bases between them. The CDR3 has 14 residues.

The gene calls are TRBV28 and TRBJ2-1; 16 positions agree with TRBD2. The CDR3 totals 18 residues. V was pared by 2 bases and J by 6 bases, with 7 bases of the junction left unmatched. Germline V gene data show CDR1 as MDHEN and CDR2 as SYDVKM. CDR3 nucleotides: TGTGCCAGCAGTTTAAGGCCGGGACTAGCGGGAGGGGGCAATGAGCAGTTCTTC. Translation gives CASSLRPGLAGGGNEQFF.

This clone was seen once. The chain links TRBV7-9 to TRBJ1-1; 9 positions agree with TRBD1. Germline assignment: CDR1 SEHNR and CDR2 FQNEAQ (reference sequence). V gave up 5 bases and J gave up 5 bases; unmatched junction bases: 6. The CDR3 has 14 amino acids. The CDR3, as DNA: TGTGCCAGCAGCCCACAGGGGGCGAGTACTGAAGCTTTCTTT. Protein sequence: CASSPQGASTEAFF.